The sequence of this T cell receptor (beta chain) was determined in a study of response to subunit inactivated influenza vaccine. Findings and caveats of the study: Only a handful of new T cells, the authors suggested, are recruited with each seasonal influenza vaccination.

This clonotype has more than one count but fewer than ten. Its matching antigen is unknown. The CDR3 runs 15 residues. V was clipped by 4 bases and J by 7 bases; unmatched bases: 10. Germline-derived CDR1 and CDR2 are SGHRS and YFSETQ. MiXCR, run by TCRdb on the RT-PCR reads, gives a single entry per CDR3 protein. The sample has hundreds of thousands of distinct CDR3 sequences, about 25% seen once. The sequencing used CD4+ T cells sorted from PBMCs, collected around 5 days after vaccination. The rearrangement uses TRBV5-1 and TRBJ2-1; TRBD2 agrees at 8 bases. This receptor was identified in a man aged 45-65 years who received an inactivated influenza vaccine. This chain's CDR3 is CASSIRTSLGNEQFF. In DNA, the CDR3 is TGCGCCAGCAGCATCAGGACTAGCTTAGGGAATGAGCAGTTCTTC.